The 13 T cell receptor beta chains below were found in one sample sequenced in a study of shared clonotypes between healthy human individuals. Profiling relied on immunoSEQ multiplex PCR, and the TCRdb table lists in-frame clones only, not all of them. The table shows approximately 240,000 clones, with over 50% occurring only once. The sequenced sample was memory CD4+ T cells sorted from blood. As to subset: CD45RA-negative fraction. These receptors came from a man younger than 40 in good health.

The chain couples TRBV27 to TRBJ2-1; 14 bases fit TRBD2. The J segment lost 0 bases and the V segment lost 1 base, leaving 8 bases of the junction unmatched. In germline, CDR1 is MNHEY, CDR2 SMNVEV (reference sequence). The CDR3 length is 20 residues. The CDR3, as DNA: TGTGCCAGCAGTTTATTTGGACTAGCGGGAGGAGTTGGCTCCTACAATGAGCAGTTCTTC. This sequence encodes CASSLFGLAGGVGSYNEQFF.

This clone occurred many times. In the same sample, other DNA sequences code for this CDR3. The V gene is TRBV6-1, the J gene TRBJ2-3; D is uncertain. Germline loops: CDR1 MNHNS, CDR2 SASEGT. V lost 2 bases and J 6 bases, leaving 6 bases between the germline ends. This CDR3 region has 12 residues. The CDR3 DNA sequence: TGTGCCAGCAGTGAATTCGGCGATACGCAGTATTTT. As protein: CASSEFGDTQYF.

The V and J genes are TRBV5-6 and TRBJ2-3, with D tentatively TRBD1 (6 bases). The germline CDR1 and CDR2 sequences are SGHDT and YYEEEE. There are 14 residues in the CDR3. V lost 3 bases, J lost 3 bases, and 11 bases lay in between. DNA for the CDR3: TGTGCCAGCAGCTCGTTAACAGGGACAGATACGCAGTATTTT. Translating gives CASSSLTGTDTQYF.

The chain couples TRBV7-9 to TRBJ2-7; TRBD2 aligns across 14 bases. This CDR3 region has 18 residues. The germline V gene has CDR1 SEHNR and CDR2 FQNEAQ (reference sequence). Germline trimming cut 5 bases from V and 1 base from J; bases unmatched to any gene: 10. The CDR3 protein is CASSPSGTSGSGSYEQYF. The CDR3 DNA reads TGTGCCAGCAGCCCCTCCGGGACTAGCGGGAGTGGGTCCTACGAGCAGTACTTC.

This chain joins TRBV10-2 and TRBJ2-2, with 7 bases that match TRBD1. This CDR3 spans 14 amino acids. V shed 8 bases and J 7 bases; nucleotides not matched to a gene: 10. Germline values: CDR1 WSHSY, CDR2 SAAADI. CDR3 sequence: CASASKGAFGELFF. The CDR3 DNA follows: TGCGCCAGCGCTTCGAAGGGGGCGTTCGGGGAGCTGTTTTTT.

The CDR3 loop is CASSYRGRGETQYF. DNA for the CDR3: TGTGCCAGCAGTTACCGGGGACGAGGAGAGACCCAGTACTTC. The chain combines TRBV6-5 with TRBJ2-5, with D tentatively TRBD1 or TRBD2 (5 bases each). The CDR3 spans 14 residues. Germline loops: CDR1 MNHEY, CDR2 SVGAGI. V was trimmed by 2 bases and J by 4 bases, leaving 11 bases between them.

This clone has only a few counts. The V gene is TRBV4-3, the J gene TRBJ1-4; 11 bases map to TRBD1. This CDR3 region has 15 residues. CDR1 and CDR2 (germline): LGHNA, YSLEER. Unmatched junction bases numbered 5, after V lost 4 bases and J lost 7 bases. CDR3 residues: CASSPWTGGVEKLFF. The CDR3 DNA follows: TGCGCCAGCAGCCCCTGGACAGGGGGCGTTGAAAAACTGTTTTTT.

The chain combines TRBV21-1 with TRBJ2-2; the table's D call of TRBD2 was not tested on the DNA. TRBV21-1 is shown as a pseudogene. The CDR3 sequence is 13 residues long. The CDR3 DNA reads TGTGCCGGGGGAGGGCGTAACACCGGGGAGCTGTTTTTT. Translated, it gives CAGGGRNTGELFF.

CDR3 amino acids: CASSYALAVDTQYF. The CDR3, as DNA: TGTGCCAGCAGTTACGCCCTAGCGGTAGATACGCAGTATTTT. This sequence joins TRBV6-5 and TRBJ2-3; 7 positions agree with TRBD2. V lost 2 bases to trimming and J lost 5 bases; unmatched junction nucleotides: 4. Germline loops: CDR1 MNHEY, CDR2 SVGAGI. The CDR3 length is 14 residues.

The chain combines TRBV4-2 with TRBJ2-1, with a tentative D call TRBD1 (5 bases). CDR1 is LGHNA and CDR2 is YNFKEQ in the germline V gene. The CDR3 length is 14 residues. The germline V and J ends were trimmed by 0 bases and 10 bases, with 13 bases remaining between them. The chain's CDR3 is CASSQDGPSGEQFF. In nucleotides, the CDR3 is TGTGCCAGCAGCCAAGACGGCCCCTCAGGGGAGCAGTTCTTC.

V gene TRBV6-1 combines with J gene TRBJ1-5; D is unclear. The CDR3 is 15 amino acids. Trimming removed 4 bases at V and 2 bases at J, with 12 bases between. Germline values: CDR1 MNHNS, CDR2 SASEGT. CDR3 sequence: CASSVGREGNQPQHF. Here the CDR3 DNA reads TGTGCCAGCAGTGTAGGACGGGAAGGCAATCAGCCCCAGCATTTT.

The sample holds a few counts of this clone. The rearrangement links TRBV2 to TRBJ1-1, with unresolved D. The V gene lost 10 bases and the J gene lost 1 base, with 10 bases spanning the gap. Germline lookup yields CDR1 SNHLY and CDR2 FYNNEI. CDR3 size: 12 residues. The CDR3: CATYRENTEAFF. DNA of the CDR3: TGTGCCACCTACCGGGAGAACACTGAAGCTTTCTTT.

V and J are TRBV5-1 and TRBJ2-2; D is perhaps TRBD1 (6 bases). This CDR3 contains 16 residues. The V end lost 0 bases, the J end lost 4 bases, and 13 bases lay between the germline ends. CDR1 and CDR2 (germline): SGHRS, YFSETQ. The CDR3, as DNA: TGCGCCAGCAGCTTGGATGGGGGCGCGAGCACCGGGGAGCTGTTTTTT. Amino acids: CASSLDGGASTGELFF.